The clone carrying this T cell receptor beta chain was found once. Recruitment covered about 25 US areas and drew participants whose ages spanned roughly 18 to 90 years. The entry originates in a study of blood T cell repertoires in COVID-19. Study information: From T cells, B-cell-depleted T cells, or PBMCs came the material, which was cDNA or gDNA.

CDR1 is SGHTA and CDR2 is FQGNSA in the germline V gene. The junction had 7 bases not matched to a gene; V was cut back by 1 base and J by 5 bases. This CDR3 spans 15 amino acids. Using immunoSEQ multiplex PCR, the repertoire was profiled, and TCRdb retains in-frame clones only, with some absent. The profile shows hundreds of thousands of clones, 85% of them singletons. The chain links TRBV7-2 to TRBJ2-5, with 7 positions matching TRBD2. Source material: PBMCs or T cells enriched from blood (not recorded which). This TCR derives from a woman aged 25-40 years who had been exposed to COVID-19. The CDR3, as DNA: TGTGCCAGCAGCTTAGGTTCGGTGGGGGGGGAGACCCAGTACTTC. It encodes CASSLGSVGGETQYF.